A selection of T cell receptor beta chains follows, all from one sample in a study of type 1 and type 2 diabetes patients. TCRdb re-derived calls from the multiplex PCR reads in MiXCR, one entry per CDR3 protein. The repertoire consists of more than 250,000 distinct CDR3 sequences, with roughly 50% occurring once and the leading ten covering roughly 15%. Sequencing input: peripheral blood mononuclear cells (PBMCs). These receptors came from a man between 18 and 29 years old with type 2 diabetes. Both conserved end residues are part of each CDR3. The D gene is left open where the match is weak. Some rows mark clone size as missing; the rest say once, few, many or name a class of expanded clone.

TGTGCCAGCAGCCTACGGACTAGGAACACCGGGGAGCTGTTTTTT CASSLRTRNTGELFF . TRBV7-2 TRBD2 TRBJ2-2
TGTGCCAGCAGTCCCCCTTTCGGCTCGGGCTACGAGCAGTACTTC CASSPPFGSGYEQYF . TRBV7-2 . TRBJ2-7
TGTGCCAGCAGCCCGCAGACAGGGTCGGCCGGGGAGCTGTTTTTT CASSPQTGSAGELFF once TRBV7-2 TRBD1 TRBJ2-2
TGTGCCAGCAGCAACCGACAGGGAGGGGGTCAGTTCTTC CASSNRQGGGQFF . TRBV28 . TRBJ2-1
TGTGCCAGCAGTGGACCTCTCACTGAAGCTTTCTTT CASSGPLTEAFF . TRBV2 . TRBJ1-1
TGTGCCAGCAGCCCTCGACTCCCCATGAGCCAAGAGACCCAGTACTTC CASSPRLPMSQETQYF few TRBV7-2 . TRBJ2-5
TGTGCCAGCAGAGACAGGGGGACTGAAGCTTTCTTT CASRDRGTEAFF once TRBV7-3 TRBD1 TRBJ1-1
TGCAGCGCTGCGGGGGTTTTAGGGACTAGCGGTCCCGCCCACGAGCAGTACTTC CSAAGVLGTSGPAHEQYF few TRBV29-1 TRBD2 TRBJ2-7
TGCGCCAGCAGTGACAGGGAGGACACTGAAGCTTTCTTT CASSDREDTEAFF few TRBV5-1 TRBD1 TRBJ1-1
TGTGCCACCAGTGCAGGGGGTTTTCGTGGCTACACCTTC CATSAGGFRGYTF . TRBV24-1 TRBD1 TRBJ1-2
TGTGCCAGCACTAGGACAGGGGGCACTGAAGCTTTCTTT CASTRTGGTEAFF many TRBV2 TRBD1 TRBJ1-1
TGCGCCAGCAGTGTGACTAGCGGGGGAGACAATGAGCAGTTCTTC CASSVTSGGDNEQFF few TRBV10-1 TRBD2 TRBJ2-1
TGTGCCAGTAGTATTAAGGCCGGGGGGAACACTGAAGCTTTCTTT CASSIKAGGNTEAFF few TRBV19 . TRBJ1-1
TGTGCCAGCAGTAGACCGGGACTAGCGGGTCTCTCAAATGAGCAGTTCTTC CASSRPGLAGLSNEQFF . TRBV25-1 TRBD2 TRBJ2-1
TGTGCCACCAGCAGACGTTTCGGGGTCAGCTCCTACGAGCAGTACTTC CATSRRFGVSSYEQYF . TRBV15 . TRBJ2-7
TGTGCCAACAGATATGCGAACACCGGGGAGCTGTTTTTT CANRYANTGELFF . TRBV2 . TRBJ2-2
TGTGCCAGCAGGTCGACCACAGGGGTAAATTCACCCCTCCACTTT CASRSTTGVNSPLHF . TRBV7-3 TRBD1 TRBJ1-6
TGTGCCAGCAGCGTAGGAAGGACAGACACCTACGAGCAGTACTTC CASSVGRTDTYEQYF . TRBV9 . TRBJ2-7
TGTGCCAGCAGCTCAAACGGACAGAGGGGCTACACCTTC CASSSNGQRGYTF few TRBV14 . TRBJ1-2
TGTGCCAGCAGTTTGTGGGCCGAGGAGACCCAGTACTTC CASSLWAEETQYF . TRBV12-3/TRBV12-4 . TRBJ2-5
TGCAGTGCTAGTGCCGCAGCTAACTATGGCTACACCTTC CSASAAANYGYTF . TRBV20-1 . TRBJ1-2
TGTGCCAGCAGCCCCCCCCCGGGCCAAAATCAGCCCCAGCATTTT CASSPPPGQNQPQHF . TRBV7-3 . TRBJ1-5
TGCAGTGCTAGAGAGTCTACGGCTTTCTTT CSARESTAFF . TRBV20-1 . TRBJ1-1
TGTGCCAGCAGCCTTTCGAAAGTCCATGAAAAACTGTTTTTT CASSLSKVHEKLFF . TRBV5-5 . TRBJ1-4
TGTGCCAGCAGCGTAGGACAGGGGGATACAGATACGCAGTATTTT CASSVGQGDTDTQYF few TRBV9 TRBD1 TRBJ2-3
TGTGCCATCAGTGAGTCGAGGCAGCGGGCCCGGGTTGAGCAGTTCTTC CAISESRQRARVEQFF . TRBV3-1 . TRBJ2-1
TGCAGTGCTAGTAGCGGGATGAGGCTCGAGCAGTACTTC CSASSGMRLEQYF few TRBV20-1 TRBD2 TRBJ2-7
TGCGCCAGCAGCCAAGATTTCGGGCCTGTGGAGACCCAGTACTTC CASSQDFGPVETQYF . TRBV4-1 . TRBJ2-5
TGTGCCAGCAGCTTAGCGCGGGAGTTGGGACAGCCCCAGCATTTT CASSLARELGQPQHF few TRBV7-8 . TRBJ1-5
TGTGCCAGCAGCTCAATGCCCGGAGAGACCCAGTACTTC CASSSMPGETQYF . TRBV7-3 . TRBJ2-5
TGTGCCACCAGTGGCACGGGGGCAGCAGAGGAGACCCAGTACTTC CATSGTGAAEETQYF . TRBV24-1 . TRBJ2-5
TGTGCCAGCCCCCCTAGCGGGAGAAGAACCGGGGAGCTGTTTTTT CASPPSGRRTGELFF many TRBV25-1 TRBD2 TRBJ2-2
TGCGCCAGCAGCCAAGAAATGGGGAACACTGAAGCTTTCTTT CASSQEMGNTEAFF . TRBV4-1 . TRBJ1-1
TGCAGTGCTAGATTGGCGGGATACGAGCAGTACTTC CSARLAGYEQYF . TRBV20-1 . TRBJ2-7
TGTGCCAGCAGCATAGAGGGAGGTGAAGCTTTCTTT CASSIEGGEAFF few TRBV12-3/TRBV12-4 . TRBJ1-1
TGTGCCACCAGTGATTTAGGCGGAGGCTACACCTTC CATSDLGGGYTF . TRBV24-1 . TRBJ1-2
TGCAGTGCTAGGGTCTTAGCTGGAGGAGATGGGACCCAGTACTTC CSARVLAGGDGTQYF . TRBV20-1 . TRBJ2-5
TGCGCCAGCAGCCAATGGTCGGCGCAAGAGACCCAGTACTTC CASSQWSAQETQYF few TRBV4-1 . TRBJ2-5
TGTGCCACCGGGACAGGGGGTAACACTGAAGCTTTCTTT CATGTGGNTEAFF once TRBV10-3 TRBD1 TRBJ1-1
TGTGCCAGCAGCCAAGAACGAGGCGGAGACGCAGATACGCAGTATTTT CASSQERGGDADTQYF few TRBV4-2 . TRBJ2-3
TGTGCCAGCGTCCAGAACACTGAAGCTTTCTTT CASVQNTEAFF . TRBV6-2/TRBV6-3 . TRBJ1-1
TGTGCCAGCAGCTTAGTATTTACCGGGCCTGGGGATGGCTACACCTTC CASSLVFTGPGDGYTF . TRBV7-8 . TRBJ1-2
TGTGCCAGTAGTTCCCACGAGCAGTACTTC CASSSHEQYF few TRBV28 . TRBJ2-7
TGTGCCAGTAGTATAGATGGGACGAGTGAAGCTTTCTTT CASSIDGTSEAFF few TRBV19 . TRBJ1-1
TGTGCCAGTAGTATTCGCTCAAACAGGGGCCGCAATCAGCCCCAGCATTTT CASSIRSNRGRNQPQHF . TRBV19 TRBD1 TRBJ1-5
TGTGCCAGCAGCTTGCGGGGATTTGAGAGCAATCAGCCCCAGCATTTT CASSLRGFESNQPQHF . TRBV5-5 . TRBJ1-5
TGTGCCATCAGGGTCGACGGTGACTATAATTCACCCCTCCACTTT CAIRVDGDYNSPLHF . TRBV10-3 . TRBJ1-6
TGTGCCAGCAGTTTGGGGGGAGTTTACGAGCAGTACTTC CASSLGGVYEQYF . TRBV27 . TRBJ2-7
TGCAGTGTTCTAGTGGGCCGCAGCACAGATACGCAGTATTTT CSVLVGRSTDTQYF . TRBV20-1 . TRBJ2-3
TGCAGTGCTAGAAGTCCGACCTACGAGCAGTACTTC CSARSPTYEQYF few TRBV20-1 . TRBJ2-7
TGTGCCAGCAGCGTAGAAGACAGGCCGAACACTGAAGCTTTCTTT CASSVEDRPNTEAFF once TRBV2 . TRBJ1-1
TGCAGTGCTAGAACCGGGACAGCGGGACTGTACACCGGGGAGCTGTTTTTT CSARTGTAGLYTGELFF . TRBV20-1 . TRBJ2-2
TGCAGTGCTGGCGCGACACCCCCCCGAGAGACCCAGTACTTC CSAGATPPRETQYF . TRBV20-1 . TRBJ2-5
TGTGCCAGCAGTGGTTCAGGCAGGGCTGGGACCGGGGAGCTGTTTTTT CASSGSGRAGTGELFF . TRBV7-2 . TRBJ2-2
TGTGCCAGCAGTTCTGGGGCAGGGGCCTACGAGCAGTACTTC CASSSGAGAYEQYF few TRBV27 . TRBJ2-7
TGCAGTGCTAGACTAGCGATCACCGGGGAGCTGTTTTTT CSARLAITGELFF . TRBV20-1 . TRBJ2-2
TGTGCCAGCAGTTACTCGACTAGCGTGACAGTATACAATGAGCAGTTCTTC CASSYSTSVTVYNEQFF few TRBV6-2/TRBV6-3 TRBD2 TRBJ2-1
TGTGCCAGCAGTGGCTTGGAGGGGGAGACCCAGTACTTC CASSGLEGETQYF . TRBV6-5 . TRBJ2-5
TGTGCCAGCAGTTTAGCAGGGTGGGAAGGCTACACCTTC CASSLAGWEGYTF few TRBV27 . TRBJ1-2
TGTGCCAGCAGCTTACATGACAGACCGAACACTGAAGCTTTCTTT CASSLHDRPNTEAFF . TRBV28 . TRBJ1-1